These 27 T cell receptor beta chains were all obtained from the same sample, sequenced in a study of blood T cell repertoires in COVID-19. Profiled with immunoSEQ multiplex PCR; TCRdb holds only in-frame clones, not every one. This table holds approximately 68,000 clones, around 76% found once. Sequencing was done on a sample of peripheral blood. These receptors originate from a human donor in a cohort sampled during active COVID-19.

The gene calls are TRBV7-9 and TRBJ2-7, with D tentatively TRBD1 (6 bases). The CDR3 length is 15 residues. V was trimmed by 2 bases and J by 1 base, leaving 12 bases between them. The germline gives CDR1 SEHNR, CDR2 FQNEAQ (reference sequence). DNA for the CDR3: TGTGCCAGCAGCTTATTCTTTGGACAGTCCTACGAGCAGTACTTC. Translation gives CASSLFFGQSYEQYF. Drawing the rest from reference TRBV7-9 and TRBJ2-7, the complete variable domain is DTGVSQNPRHKITKRGQNVTFRCDPISEHNRLYWYRQTLGQGPEFLTYFQNEAQLEKSRLLSDRFSAERPKGSFSTLEIQRTEQGDSAMYLCASSLFFGQSYEQYFGPGTRLTVT.

CDR3 loop: CASSLTAIQPQHF. DNA of the CDR3: TGTGCCAGCAGCTTAACCGCGATTCAGCCCCAGCATTTT. The chain joins TRBV7-3 to TRBJ1-5; D unclear. Germline assignment: CDR1 SGHTA and CDR2 FQGTGA. Trimming took off 0 bases at V and 6 bases at J, with 6 bases between the two ends. There are 13 residues in the CDR3.

The rearrangement links TRBV14 to TRBJ2-4; no reliable D call. The CDR3 spans 18 residues. Trimming took off 0 bases at V and 0 bases at J, with 15 bases between the two ends. CDR1 is SGHDN, CDR2 FVKESK, per germline. The CDR3 sequence: CASSQEEVSNLAKNIQYF. In DNA form, the CDR3 reads TGTGCCAGCAGCCAAGAAGAAGTCAGTAATTTAGCCAAAAACATTCAGTACTTC.

This clone has more than one count but fewer than ten. The V and J genes are TRBV10-3 and TRBJ2-5; 13 nucleotides agree with TRBD2. The germline gives CDR1 ENHRY, CDR2 SYGVKD. The CDR3 consists of 15 residues. V shed 10 bases and J 4 bases; nucleotides not matched to a gene: 9. CDR3 amino acids: CATLPTSGGRETQYF. CDR3 nucleotide sequence: TGTGCCACCCTACCGACTAGCGGGGGGCGAGAGACCCAGTACTTC.

The J gene is TRBJ1-2, the V gene TRBV14; D not resolved. V lost 0 bases and J 7 bases, leaving 9 bases between the germline ends. The CDR3 runs to 13 residues. CDR1 and CDR2 from the germline V gene are SGHDN and FVKESK. CDR3 DNA: TGTGCCAGCAGCCAAGAGGAGGGTTCTGGCTACACCTTC. This encodes CASSQEEGSGYTF.

The gene calls are TRBV2 and TRBJ2-6; TRBD1 matches 7 bases. The CDR3 consists of 14 residues. Germline V gene data show CDR1 as SNHLY and CDR2 as FYNNEI. Trimming at V came to 6 bases and at J to 2 bases, leaving 1 base not matched to a gene. The CDR3 sequence is CASRGTAGANVLTF. The CDR3 DNA reads as TGTGCCAGCAGGGGGACAGCTGGGGCCAACGTCCTGACTTTC.

The chain employs TRBV10-3 and TRBJ2-2, with 7 bases matching TRBD1. Trimming removed 11 bases from V and 4 bases from J; junction bases left unmatched: 10. This CDR3 spans 14 amino acids. Germline loops: CDR1 ENHRY, CDR2 SYGVKD. The CDR3 is CASSRGLSTGELFF. CDR3 coding DNA: TGTGCCTCGAGTAGGGGGCTTTCCACCGGGGAGCTGTTTTTT.

This chain joins TRBV14 and TRBJ2-1, with a weak D call TRBD1 (5 bases). The germline V gene has CDR1 SGHDN and CDR2 FVKESK. The CDR3 consists of 16 residues. V gave up 0 bases and J gave up 3 bases, with 12 bases separating them. Here the CDR3 DNA reads TGTGCCAGCAGCCAAGATCTTGGACATAACTACAATGAGCAGTTCTTC. This translates into CASSQDLGHNYNEQFF.

The chain carries TRBV19 and TRBJ2-7; 8 bases are a match to TRBD1. Germline loops: CDR1 LNHDA, CDR2 SQIVND (reference sequence). The CDR3 sequence is 17 residues long. V was clipped by 3 bases and J by 3 bases; unmatched bases: 13. CDR3 in DNA: TGTGCCAGTAGTATCTTAGAGGGGACAGGAAAAAACTACGAGCAGTACTTC. Protein: CASSILEGTGKNYEQYF.

The V gene is TRBV7-2, the J gene TRBJ1-3, with D unclear. The germline V and J ends were trimmed by 3 bases and 4 bases, with 10 bases remaining between them. This CDR3 is built from 14 residues. CDR1 and CDR2 from the germline V gene are SGHTA and FQGNSA. CDR3 sequence reads: CASSLRAGGNTIYF. CDR3 sequence (DNA): TGTGCCAGCAGCTTGAGGGCTGGAGGAAACACCATATATTTT. The whole variable domain, filled in from reference TRBV7-2 and TRBJ1-3, reads GAGVSQSPSNKVTEKGKDVELRCDPISGHTALYWYRQSLGQGLEFLIYFQGNSAPDKSGLPSDRFSAERTGGSVSTLTIQRTQQEDSAVYLCASSLRAGGNTIYFGEGSWLTVV.

The chain employs TRBV5-1 and TRBJ2-7; 7 bases are shared with TRBD1. There are 16 residues in the CDR3. The germline V gene encodes CDR1 SGHRS and CDR2 YFSETQ. The V and J ends lost 4 bases and 2 bases, in that order; junction bases with no gene match: 12. CDR3 nucleotide sequence: TGCGCCAGCAGCCCCCAGACAGGGTCGACGGCCTACGAGCAGTACTTC. Protein sequence: CASSPQTGSTAYEQYF.

This clone was counted between two and nine times. This rearrangement joins TRBV5-1 to TRBJ1-1, with D maybe TRBD1 (5 bases). Germline V lookup: CDR1 SGHRS, CDR2 YFSETQ. Trimming removed 4 bases from V and 1 base from J, with 11 bases in between. This CDR3 is built from 14 residues. The CDR3 sequence is CASSRQTRNTEAFF. The CDR3 nucleotides read TGCGCCAGCAGCCGACAGACCCGGAACACTGAAGCTTTCTTT.

The table lists this clone with a count of one. V gene TRBV5-1 combines with J gene TRBJ2-7, with D hard to call. The CDR3 sequence is 15 residues long. V gave up 0 bases and J gave up 2 bases, with 12 bases separating them. Germline V gene sequence: CDR1 SGHRS, CDR2 YFSETQ. The CDR3 nucleotides are TGCGCCAGCAGCTTGGCTCCCCCTGGGCCCTACGAGCAGTACTTC. It specifies CASSLAPPGPYEQYF.

J is TRBJ2-5 and V is TRBV2, with TRBD1 matching 7 bases. The germline CDR1 and CDR2 sequences are SNHLY and FYNNEI. The CDR3 runs 11 residues. V lost 8 bases to trimming and J lost 5 bases; unmatched junction nucleotides: 2. DNA of the CDR3: TGTGCCAGCGACAGGGTGGAGACCCAGTACTTC. Protein product: CASDRVETQYF.

The chain uses TRBV4-1 and TRBJ2-7; D may be TRBD1 (6 bases). V was pared by 1 base and J by 6 bases, with 16 bases between. The germline CDR1 and CDR2 sequences are MGHRA and YSYEKL. The CDR3 runs to 15 residues. DNA for the CDR3: TGCGCCAGCAGCCAAGTGGGGGACACACTGGGCGAGCAGTACTTC. It codes for CASSQVGDTLGEQYF.

This chain uses TRBV6-5 with TRBJ1-1; D is unresolved. Looked up from germline, CDR1 is MNHEY and CDR2 is SVGAGI. This CDR3 comprises 14 residues. V shed 6 bases and J shed 6 bases, with 17 bases lying between them. The CDR3 reads CASSRDHNNAEAFF. The CDR3 DNA reads as TGTGCCAGCAGCCGGGATCACAACAACGCTGAAGCTTTCTTT.

This chain uses TRBV3-1 (or the pseudogene TRBV3-2) with TRBJ2-5; TRBD1 might be the D (6 bases). This CDR3 has 15 residues. Per the germline V gene, CDR1 is LGHDT and CDR2 is YNNKEL (reference sequence). V was clipped by 0 bases and J by 2 bases, with 10 bases between them. As DNA, the CDR3 is TGTGCCAGCAGCCAAGAAATCAGGGGACAAGAGACCCAGTACTTC. Its protein is CASSQEIRGQETQYF.

This clone occurred once. The V gene is TRBV7-3, the J gene TRBJ1-1, with D possibly matching TRBD1 (5 bases). V lost 3 bases and J 0 bases, leaving 14 bases between the germline ends. The CDR3 runs 16 residues. Germline V CDR1 and CDR2: SGHTA, FQGTGA. The CDR3 spells CASSLAGFSMNTEAFF. The CDR3 nucleotides read TGTGCCAGCAGCTTGGCAGGGTTCTCAATGAACACTGAAGCTTTCTTT.

This clone was seen a few times. This rearrangement joins TRBV5-1 to TRBJ1-5; D uncertain. The germline V gene encodes CDR1 SGHRS and CDR2 YFSETQ. Trimming cost V 0 bases and J 4 bases, with 5 bases left between them. CDR3 length equals 13 residues. The CDR3 coding sequence is TGCGCCAGCAGCTTGGGGCCAAATCAGCCCCAGCATTTT. This translates into CASSLGPNQPQHF. The full variable domain, its missing parts supplied by reference TRBV5-1 and TRBJ1-5, is KAGVTQTPRYLIKTRGQQVTLSCSPISGHRSVSWYQQTPGQGLQFLFEYFSETQRNKGNFPGRFSGRQFSNSRSEMNVSTLELGDSALYLCASSLGPNQPQHFGDGTRLSIL.

This chain connects TRBV27 to TRBJ1-1; D remains ambiguous. This CDR3 region has 13 residues. Trimming took off 6 bases at V and 0 bases at J, with 8 bases between the two ends. The germline gives CDR1 MNHEY, CDR2 SMNVEV (reference sequence). The CDR3 DNA is TGTGCCAGCAGACGAGTGTTGAACACTGAAGCTTTCTTT. Amino acid sequence: CASRRVLNTEAFF.

This sequence joins TRBV5-4 and TRBJ2-1; D uncertain. Trimming removed 4 bases from V and 5 bases from J, with 13 bases in between. In germline, CDR1 is SGHNT, CDR2 YYREEE (reference sequence). The CDR3 totals 14 residues. The CDR3 loop reads CASSQIGADNEQFF. CDR3 coding DNA: TGTGCCAGCAGCCAGATAGGAGCAGACAATGAGCAGTTCTTC.

V is TRBV6-6 and J is TRBJ1-5; 8 nucleotides align to TRBD1. Germline trimming cut 10 bases from V and 6 bases from J; bases unmatched to any gene: 8. The germline CDR1 and CDR2 sequences are MNHNY and SVGAGI (reference sequence). There are 13 residues in the CDR3. CDR3 amino acids: CATVPGGGQPQHF. CDR3 nucleotide sequence: TGTGCCACCGTTCCAGGGGGCGGTCAGCCCCAGCATTTT.

This clone was seen ten or more times. The V call is TRBV7-9, the J call TRBJ2-7; possible D gene TRBD2, 6 bases. The V and J ends lost 1 base and 7 bases respectively, with 11 bases between them. The germline gives CDR1 SEHNR, CDR2 FQNEAQ (reference sequence). The CDR3 has 13 amino acids. CDR3 sequence (DNA): TGTGCCAGCAGCTTAGAAGTGGAGGGTGAGCAGTACTTC. It translates to CASSLEVEGEQYF.

This chain uses TRBV5-1 with TRBJ2-5; 9 bases agree with TRBD2. CDR1 is SGHRS, CDR2 YFSETQ, per germline. V trimming: 7 bases; J trimming: 2 bases; junction bases outside the gene matches: 9. The CDR3 contains 15 residues. DNA of the CDR3: TGCGCCAGCTCACTGGGCGGGGGGGATCAAGAGACCCAGTACTTC. This gives the protein CASSLGGGDQETQYF.

The V gene is TRBV5-1, the J gene TRBJ2-6; D possibly corresponds to TRBD2 (5 bases). Germline CDR1 and CDR2: SGHRS and YFSETQ. The CDR3 has 22 residues. Trimming took off 1 base at V and 0 bases at J, with 26 bases between the two ends. The CDR3 DNA reads TGCGCCAGCAGCTTGCGCAGCCCGGCGCGGGCTACTACGAACTCTGGGGCCAACGTCCTGACTTTC. It specifies CASSLRSPARATTNSGANVLTF.

The count of this clone is one. The CDR3 DNA reads TGTGCCAGCAGTCCGGAGCGGGGGGCCCAAGAGACCCAGTACTTC. Translated, it gives CASSPERGAQETQYF. V is TRBV6-2 or TRBV6-3 and J is TRBJ2-5; 9 bases fit TRBD2. Per the germline V gene, CDR1 is MNHEY and CDR2 is SVGEGT. This CDR3 has 15 residues. The trim removed 5 bases at V and 1 base at J, leaving 5 bases unmatched.

The chain links TRBV5-1 to TRBJ1-1; 11 nucleotides line up with TRBD1. V lost 0 bases, J lost 4 bases, and 5 bases stayed unmatched. This CDR3 has 16 amino acids. Germline CDR1 is SGHRS and CDR2 is YFSETQ. The CDR3 region is CASSLAGTGGPTEAFF. The CDR3 DNA sequence: TGCGCCAGCAGCTTGGCCGGGACAGGGGGACCCACTGAAGCTTTCTTT.